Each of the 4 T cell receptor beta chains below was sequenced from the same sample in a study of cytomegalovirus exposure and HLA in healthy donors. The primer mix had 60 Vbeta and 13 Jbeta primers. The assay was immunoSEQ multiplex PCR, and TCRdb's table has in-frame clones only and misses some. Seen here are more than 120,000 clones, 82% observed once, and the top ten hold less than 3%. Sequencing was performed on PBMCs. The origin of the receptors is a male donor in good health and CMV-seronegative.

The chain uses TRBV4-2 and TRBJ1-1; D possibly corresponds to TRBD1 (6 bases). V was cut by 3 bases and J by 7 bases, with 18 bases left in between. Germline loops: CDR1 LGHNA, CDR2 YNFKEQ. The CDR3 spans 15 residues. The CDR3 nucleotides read TGTGCCAGCAGCCAGGAACAGGGTAACGGTGGTGAAGCTTTCTTT. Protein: CASSQEQGNGGEAFF.

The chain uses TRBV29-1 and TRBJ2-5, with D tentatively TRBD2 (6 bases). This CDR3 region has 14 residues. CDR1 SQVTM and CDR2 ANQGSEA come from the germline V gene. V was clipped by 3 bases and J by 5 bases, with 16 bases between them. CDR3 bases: TGCAGCGTTGAGGTGGGACTGATTTTTGAGACCCAGTACTTC. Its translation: CSVEVGLIFETQYF. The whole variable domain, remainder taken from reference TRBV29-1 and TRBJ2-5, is SAVISQKPSRDICQRGTSLTIQCQVDSQVTMMFWYRQQPGQSLTLIATANQGSEATYESGFVIDKFPISRPNLTFSTLTVSNMSPEDSSIYLCSVEVGLIFETQYFGPGTRLLVL.

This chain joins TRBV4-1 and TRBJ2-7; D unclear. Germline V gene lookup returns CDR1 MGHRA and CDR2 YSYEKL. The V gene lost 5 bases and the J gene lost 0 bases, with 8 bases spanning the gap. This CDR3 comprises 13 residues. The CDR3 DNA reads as TGCGCCAGCAGCGATCGGGTCTCCTACGAGCAGTACTTC. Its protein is CASSDRVSYEQYF.

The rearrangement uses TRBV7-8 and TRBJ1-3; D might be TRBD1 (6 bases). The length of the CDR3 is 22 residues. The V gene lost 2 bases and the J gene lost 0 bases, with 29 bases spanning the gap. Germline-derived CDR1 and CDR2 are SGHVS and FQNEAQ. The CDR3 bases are TGTGCCAGCAGCTTAAGTATGGCAGGGGCTCTTATTCACCTTTTCTCTGGAAACACCATATATTTT. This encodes CASSLSMAGALIHLFSGNTIYF.